Listed here is a single T cell receptor (beta chain). CDR1 is SGHRS, CDR2 YFSETQ, per germline. The length of the CDR3 is 15 residues. Losses at the gene ends were 4 bases for V and 5 bases for J; bases not matched to a gene: 8. In the original workflow: Nucleated cell number was recorded as an estimate derived from reference gene primer amplification. The protocol was immunoSEQ multiplex PCR, while the TCRdb copy is restricted to in-frame clones and leaves out a portion. That table supplies the V and J calls and clone size; D and trimming were determined from the DNA. In the table there are approximately 240,000 clones, around 86% of which are singletons. The entry originates in a study of blood T cell repertoires in COVID-19. Across the whole study: Samples taken during acute and convalescent COVID-19 were collected in the United States, Italy and Spain. PBMCs, B-cell-depleted T cells, or T cells provided the cDNA or gDNA that made up the material.

The chain carries TRBV5-1 and TRBJ2-1, with 8 nucleotides matching TRBD1. The sample consisted of peripheral blood. The clonotype was recovered from a woman in her 30s who had recovered from COVID-19. CDR3 nucleotide sequence: TGCGCCAGCAGCCTCCGGGACAGGTCTCACAATGAGCAGTTCTTC. It specifies CASSLRDRSHNEQFF.